The sequence of this T cell receptor (beta chain) was determined in a study of blood T cell repertoires in COVID-19. Study-wide context: In each case, the material was cDNA or gDNA derived from T cells, B-cell-depleted T cells, or PBMCs.

The repertoire was sequenced with immunoSEQ multiplex PCR; TCRdb's copy has only in-frame clones and lacks some. The top ten hold 13% of the sample, which has 210,000 or so clones, 65% to 80% seen once. The germline V and J ends were trimmed by 0 bases and 0 bases, with 16 bases remaining between them. CDR3 length: 18 residues. Germline assignment: CDR1 SGDLS and CDR2 YYNGEE. The gene calls are TRBV9 and TRBJ2-1; D ambiguous. This TCR derives from a man aged 50 to 60 who had recovered from COVID-19. The sequenced material came from peripheral blood. CDR3 DNA sequence: TGTGCCAGCAGCGTAGACCATCATTCCAGATACTCCTACAATGAGCAGTTCTTC. This codes for CASSVDHHSRYSYNEQFF.